The next 15 T cell receptor beta chains were all read from a single sample in a study of tumor-infiltrating lymphocytes in primary liver carcinoma (dated by TCRdb to between 2016 and 2019). Without any cell sorting, total RNA and DNA were co-extracted from roughly 21-30 mg of bulk tissue using the AllPrep DNA/RNA mini kit. Sequencing was performed on an Illumina HiSeq 2500. A constant-region primer and ProtoScript II reverse transcriptase were used to reverse-transcribe TCRbeta-specific cDNA from roughly 480 ng total RNA. The TCRbeta libraries were prepared through three rounds of nested multiplex PCR following a slightly modified ARM-PCR procedure. The first two PCR rounds used multiplex TRBV1-TRBV30 forward primers with a Cbeta reverse primer, each for roughly 11 cycles. The public reads were quality trimmed at Q25 with fastp and then assembled into clones with MiXCR by TCRdb, keeping productive beta chains. For every CDR3 protein sequence, its rows merge into one entry that carries the most common genes and DNA. In all, the sample holds 100,000 or so distinct CDR3 sequences, and about 70% of those were seen once. Just over 9.5% of the sample rests with the top ten.

The sequenced sample consisted of liver tumor tissue from sampling region 5. This specimen's cell subset or site label, interpreted: tumor region T5, tumor centre. Source of these receptors: an older woman with primary liver carcinoma and hepatitis B virus infection.

This clonotype was counted many times. V usage is TRBV12-3 or TRBV12-4 and J usage is TRBJ1-5, with D tentatively TRBD1 (5 bases). The CDR3 is made up of 12 amino acids. V lost 6 bases and J lost 7, with 10 bases in between. The CDR3 bases are TGTGCCAGCAGCCGGGACGTACAGCCCCAGCATTTT. This gives the protein CASSRDVQPQHF.

This clonotype was picked up a small number of times. The rearrangement links TRBV28 to TRBJ2-5; a possible D gene is TRBD2 (6 bases). The CDR3 totals 15 residues. Between the trimmed V and J ends, which lost 6 bases and 2 bases, there was a span of 16 bases. The germline V gene encodes CDR1 MDHEN and CDR2 SYDVKM. The CDR3 region is CASRGGWDGQETQYF. DNA of the CDR3: TGTGCCAGCAGGGGGGGATGGGACGGTCAAGAGACCCAGTACTTC.

Concerning this clonotype itself: Germline and junction disagree at one end, which may indicate a read error. This chain links TRBV30 with TRBJ2-3, with TRBD2 matching over 9 bases. The CDR3 sequence is 15 residues long. In germline, CDR1 is GTSNPN, CDR2 SVGIG (reference sequence). CDR3 protein: CAWSVRSGRSDMQYF. The CDR3 DNA sequence: TGTGCCTGGAGTGTACGTAGCGGGAGATCAGATATGCAGTATTTT.

With respect to this clonotype: Germline is not matched at one junction end, which may reflect a read error. V is TRBV11-3 and J is TRBJ2-3; D is perhaps TRBD1 (5 bases). This CDR3 region has 14 residues. The germline V gene has CDR1 SGHNT and CDR2 YENEEA. For the CDR3, the DNA is TGTGCCAGCAGCCGTCGGACAAGCACAGATACGAAGTATTTT. Translated: CASSRRTSTDTKYF.

The chain carries TRBV11-2 and TRBJ2-5, with a tentative D call TRBD1 (6 bases). Judging by the DNA end, TRBJ2-1 fits better; the J call may be wrong. The CDR3 sequence is 13 residues long. From germline, CDR1 is SGHAT and CDR2 FQNNGV. CDR3 sequence (DNA): TGTGCCAACAGTTCTACAGGGCTGGAGACCCAGTTCTTC. Residues: CANSSTGLETQFF.

With regard to this clonotype: The germline gene is not matched at one end of the junction; a read error may be the cause. This rearrangement joins TRBV29-1 to TRBJ1-1, with a possible D match to TRBD1 (5 bases). This CDR3 comprises 14 residues. Looked up from germline, CDR1 is SQVTM and CDR2 is ANQGSEA. The CDR3, as DNA: TGCAGCGTGGGGGAAATGAATACGAACATTGAAGCCTTCTTT. Translated, it gives CSVGEMNTNIEAFF. Looking up the rest from reference TRBV29-1 and TRBJ1-1 gives the full variable domain: SAVISQKPSRDICQRGTSLTIQCQVDSQVTMMFWYRQQPGQSLTLIATANQGSEATYESGFVIDKFPISRPNLTFSTLTVSNMSPEDSSIYLCSVGEMNTNIEAFFGQGTRLTVV.

As regards this clonotype: At one boundary the junction diverges from the germline segment, which might be a read error. The chain couples TRBV11-1 to TRBJ2-3, with D perhaps matching TRBD1 (5 bases). The last part of the DNA fits TRBJ1-5 better; the J call may be wrong. This CDR3 contains 14 residues. CDR1 and CDR2 from the germline V gene are SGHAT and FQDESV (reference sequence). CDR3 in DNA: TGCGCCAGCAGCTTAGACTGGGGGTCAGATACACAGCATTTT. It is translated as CASSLDWGSDTQHF.

The chain employs TRBV2 and TRBJ1-5; D might be TRBD1 (6 bases). Deletions cut 5 bases from V and 11 bases from J, with 16 bases between. This CDR3 contains 13 residues. Germline V gene lookup returns CDR1 SNHLY and CDR2 FYNNEI. DNA for the CDR3: TGTGCCAGCAGTCCACAGGGAGACCAAGCCCAGCATTTT. Encoded protein: CASSPQGDQAQHF.

The gene calls are TRBV11-2 and TRBJ2-3; no reliable D call. In germline, CDR1 is SGHAT, CDR2 FQNNGV. The CDR3 runs to 12 residues. Trimming left V 11 bases short and J 15 bases short, with 24 bases between. The CDR3 spells CACTFDSALQYF. The CDR3 DNA reads as TGTGCCTGCACCTTCGACTCAGCATTGCAATATTTT.

About this clonotype itself: A read error may explain this, as a much larger clone is one base away. The chain links TRBV5-4 to TRBJ1-1, with D perhaps TRBD1 (5 bases). The length of the CDR3 is 15 residues. The germline V gene has CDR1 SGHNT and CDR2 YYREEE (reference sequence). The V end lost 3 bases, the J end lost 6 bases, and 18 bases lay between the germline ends. The CDR3 loop is CASSWPGGPGAEAFF. The CDR3 DNA sequence: TGTGCCAGCAGCTGGCCCGGGGGACCGGGCGCTGAAGCTTTCTTT.

Concerning this clonotype itself: A read error is likely, as this CDR3 ends without the conserved phenylalanine or tryptophan. The chain joins TRBV29-1 to TRBJ2-4; TRBD1 is a possible D gene (7 bases). The CDR3 extends over 12 amino acids. Per germline, CDR1 SQVTM and CDR2 ANQGSEA. The chain's CDR3 is CNIGTARGIQYS. The DNA of the CDR3 is TGCAACATTGGGACAGCGCGGGGCATTCAGTACTCC.

The chain has TRBV25-1 and TRBJ1-1; maybe TRBD1 (5 bases). Germline CDR1 MGHDK, CDR2 SYGVNS. CDR3 length equals 15 residues. V was shortened by 1 base and J by 2 bases, with 11 bases between the two germline ends. CDR3 nucleotide sequence: TGTGCCAGCAGTGAATTTCGGGGCGGAAACACTGAAGCTTTCTTT. Translation: CASSEFRGGNTEAFF.

The V call is TRBV6-5, the J call TRBJ2-3, with TRBD2 matching 15 bases. The V gene end was trimmed by 4 bases and the J gene end by 3 bases; junction bases not matched to a gene: 14. The CDR3 totals 20 residues. Looked up from germline, CDR1 is MNHEY and CDR2 is SVGAGI. CDR3 amino acids: CASSSYTPGLAGGWTDTQYF. The CDR3 DNA follows: TGTGCCAGCAGTTCCTATACACCGGGACTAGCGGGAGGTTGGACAGATACGCAGTATTTT.

On this clonotype itself: At one end, the junction sequence differs from germline, possibly due to a read error. The V gene is TRBV4-2, the J gene TRBJ2-7, with 7 bases matching TRBD2. CDR1 and CDR2 from the germline V gene are LGHNA and YNFKEQ. The CDR3 contains 14 residues. The CDR3 DNA is TGTGCCAGCAGCCAAGATAGACTAGCAGGAGAAACCTTCTTC. Translation: CASSQDRLAGETFF.

As concerns this clonotype: A junction end diverges from the germline sequence, so it may reflect a read error. The chain recombines TRBV11-2 with TRBJ2-5, with TRBD2 as a possible D gene (5 bases). Germline V gives CDR1 SGHAT, CDR2 FQNNGV. This CDR3 has 14 amino acids. DNA for the CDR3: TGTGCCAGCAGCCCCATTAGCGTCCAAGAGATCCAGTGCTTC. Protein sequence: CASSPISVQEIQCF.